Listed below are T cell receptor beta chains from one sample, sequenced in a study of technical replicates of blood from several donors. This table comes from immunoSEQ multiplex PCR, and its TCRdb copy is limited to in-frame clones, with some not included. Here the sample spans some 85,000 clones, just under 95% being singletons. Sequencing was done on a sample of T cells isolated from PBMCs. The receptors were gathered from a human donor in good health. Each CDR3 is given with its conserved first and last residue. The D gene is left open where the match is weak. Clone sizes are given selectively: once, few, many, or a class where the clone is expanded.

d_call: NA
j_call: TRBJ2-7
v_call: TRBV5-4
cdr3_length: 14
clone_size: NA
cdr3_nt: TGTGCCAGCAGCCCCATACTAGGTTCCTACGAGCAGTACTTC
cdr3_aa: CASSPILGSYEQYF

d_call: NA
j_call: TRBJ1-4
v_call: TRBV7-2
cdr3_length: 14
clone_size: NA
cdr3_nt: TGTGCCAGCAGCTCCAGGGCAACTAATGAAAAACTGTTTTTT
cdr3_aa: CASSSRATNEKLFF

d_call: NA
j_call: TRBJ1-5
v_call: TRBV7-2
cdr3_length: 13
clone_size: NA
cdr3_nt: TGTGCCAGCAGCTTTGGGGGGAATCAGCCCCAGCATTTT
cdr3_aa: CASSFGGNQPQHF

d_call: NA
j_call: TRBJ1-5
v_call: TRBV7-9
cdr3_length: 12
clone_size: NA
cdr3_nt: TGTGCCAGCAGCCCGGGTCAGCAGCCCCAGCATTTT
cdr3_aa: CASSPGQQPQHF

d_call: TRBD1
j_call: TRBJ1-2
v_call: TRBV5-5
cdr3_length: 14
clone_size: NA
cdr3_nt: TGTGCCAGCAGCAGGCCCGGGACAGGGCGCGGCTACACCTTC
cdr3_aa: CASSRPGTGRGYTF

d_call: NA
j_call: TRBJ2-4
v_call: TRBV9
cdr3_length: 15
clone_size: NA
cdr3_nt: TGTGCCAGCAGCGGTAACCCTAGTAACAAAAACATTCAGTACTTC
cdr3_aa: CASSGNPSNKNIQYF

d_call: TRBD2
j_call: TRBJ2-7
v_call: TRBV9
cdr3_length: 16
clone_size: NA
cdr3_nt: TGTGCCAGCAGCGTAGGGCAACTAGCGGGTCGCTACGAGCAGTACTTC
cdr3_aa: CASSVGQLAGRYEQYF

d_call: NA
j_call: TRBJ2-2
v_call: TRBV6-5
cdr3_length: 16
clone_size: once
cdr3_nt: TGTGCCAGCAGTTACCCGAAAGGAGGGAACACCGGGGAGCTGTTTTTT
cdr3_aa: CASSYPKGGNTGELFF

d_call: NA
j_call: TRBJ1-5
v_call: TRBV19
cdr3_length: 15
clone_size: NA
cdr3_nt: TGTGCCAGTAGTATATCTTTATATAGCAATCAGCCCCAGCATTTT
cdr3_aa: CASSISLYSNQPQHF

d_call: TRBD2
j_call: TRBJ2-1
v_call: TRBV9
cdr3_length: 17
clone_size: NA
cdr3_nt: TGTGCCAGCAGCACCAGGACTAGCGGGAGCTCCTACAATGAGCAGTTCTTC
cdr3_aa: CASSTRTSGSSYNEQFF

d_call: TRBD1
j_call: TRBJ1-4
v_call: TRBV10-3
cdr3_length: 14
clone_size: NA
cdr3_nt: TGTGCCATCAGTGAAGGGGGCAGAGTAGAAAAACTGTTTTTT
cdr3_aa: CAISEGGRVEKLFF

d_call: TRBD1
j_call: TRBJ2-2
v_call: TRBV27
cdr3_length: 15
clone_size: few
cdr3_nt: TGTGCCAGCAGTCCCGGGACAGGGACCACCGGGGAGCTGTTTTTT
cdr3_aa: CASSPGTGTTGELFF

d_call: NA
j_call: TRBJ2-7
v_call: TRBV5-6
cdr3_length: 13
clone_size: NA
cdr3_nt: TGTGCCAGCAGCGTGGACTCGAACTACGAGCAGTACTTC
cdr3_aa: CASSVDSNYEQYF

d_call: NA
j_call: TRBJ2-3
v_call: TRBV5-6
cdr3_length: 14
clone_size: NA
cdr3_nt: TGTGCCAGCAGCTTGAACAGGCCCACAGATACGCAGTATTTT
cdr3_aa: CASSLNRPTDTQYF

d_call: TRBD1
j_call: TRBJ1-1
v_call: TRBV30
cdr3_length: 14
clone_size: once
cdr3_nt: TGTGCCTGGACCGGGGGACAGCCGAACACTGAAGCTTTCTTT
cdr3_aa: CAWTGGQPNTEAFF

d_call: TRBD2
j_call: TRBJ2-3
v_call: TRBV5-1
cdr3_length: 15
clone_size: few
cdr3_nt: TGCGCCAGCAGTGGTAGCGGGAGACCTGCAGATACGCAGTATTTT
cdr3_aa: CASSGSGRPADTQYF

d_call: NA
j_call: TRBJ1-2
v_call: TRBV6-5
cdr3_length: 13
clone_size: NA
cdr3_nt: TGTGCCAGCAGTTACGGGCAGAACTATGGCTACACCTTC
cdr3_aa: CASSYGQNYGYTF

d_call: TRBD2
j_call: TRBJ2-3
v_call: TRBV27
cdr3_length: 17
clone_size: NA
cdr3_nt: TGTGCCAGCAGTCTAAGGACTAGCGGGCTAGGGACAGATACGCAGTATTTT
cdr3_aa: CASSLRTSGLGTDTQYF

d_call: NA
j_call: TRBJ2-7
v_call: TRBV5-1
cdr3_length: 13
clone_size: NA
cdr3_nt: TGCGCCAGCAGCTTGGCAGGGAACTACGAGCAGTACTTC
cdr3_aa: CASSLAGNYEQYF

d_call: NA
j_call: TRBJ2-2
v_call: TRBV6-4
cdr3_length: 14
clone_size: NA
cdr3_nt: TGTGCCAGCAGTGCCTTATACCGGGGCGGGGAGCTGTTTTTT
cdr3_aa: CASSALYRGGELFF

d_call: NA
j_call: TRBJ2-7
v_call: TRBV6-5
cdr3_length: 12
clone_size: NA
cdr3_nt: TGTGCCAGCACCGAGTTTGGGGGCGGGCAGTACTTC
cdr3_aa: CASTEFGGGQYF

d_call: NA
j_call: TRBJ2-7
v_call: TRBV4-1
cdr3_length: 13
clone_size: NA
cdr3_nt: TGCGCCAGCAGCATACAGAATTCCTACGAGCAGTACTTC
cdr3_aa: CASSIQNSYEQYF

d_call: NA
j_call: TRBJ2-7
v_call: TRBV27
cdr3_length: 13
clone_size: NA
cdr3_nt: TGTGCCAGCAGTCACCTATTCTCCTACGAGCAGTACTTC
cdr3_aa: CASSHLFSYEQYF

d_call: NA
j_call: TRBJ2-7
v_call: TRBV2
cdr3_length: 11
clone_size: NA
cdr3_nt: TGTGCACCTGGGGAGGCCTACGAGCAGTACTTC
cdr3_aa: CAPGEAYEQYF

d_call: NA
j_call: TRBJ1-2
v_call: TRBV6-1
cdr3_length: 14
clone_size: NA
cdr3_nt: TGTGCCAGCAGATCCGGGACACAGTCCGATGGCTACACCTTC
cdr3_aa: CASRSGTQSDGYTF

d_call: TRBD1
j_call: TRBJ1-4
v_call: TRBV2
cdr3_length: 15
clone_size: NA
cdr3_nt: TGTGCCAGCAGTGAAGGGACAGGCCTTAATGAAAAACTGTTTTTT
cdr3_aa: CASSEGTGLNEKLFF

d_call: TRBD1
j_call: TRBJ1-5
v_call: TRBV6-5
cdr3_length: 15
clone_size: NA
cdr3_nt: TGTGCCAGCAGTTACGACAGGGGAAGCAATCAGCCCCAGCATTTT
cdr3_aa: CASSYDRGSNQPQHF

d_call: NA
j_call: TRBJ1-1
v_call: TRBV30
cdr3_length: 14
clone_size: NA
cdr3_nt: TGTGCCTGGAGAGTCGGGGGGGGTAGCTATGAAGCTTTCTTT
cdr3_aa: CAWRVGGGSYEAFF

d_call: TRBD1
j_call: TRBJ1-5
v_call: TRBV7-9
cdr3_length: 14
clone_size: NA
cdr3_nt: TGTGCCAGCAGCCCCGGGACAGGGAATCAGCCCCAGCATTTT
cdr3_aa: CASSPGTGNQPQHF

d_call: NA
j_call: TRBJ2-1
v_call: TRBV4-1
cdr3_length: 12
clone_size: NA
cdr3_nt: TGCGCCAGCAGCCAAGATACTTCGGAGCAGTTCTTC
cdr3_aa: CASSQDTSEQFF

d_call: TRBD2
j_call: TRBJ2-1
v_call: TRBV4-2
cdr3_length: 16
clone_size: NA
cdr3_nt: TGTGCCAGCAGCCAAGACAACAGCGGGAGTCGAAATGAGCAGTTCTTC
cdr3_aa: CASSQDNSGSRNEQFF

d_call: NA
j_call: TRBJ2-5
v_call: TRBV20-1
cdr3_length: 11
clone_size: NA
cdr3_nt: TGCAGTGCTAGTAGCCAAGAGACCCAGTACTTC
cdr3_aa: CSASSQETQYF

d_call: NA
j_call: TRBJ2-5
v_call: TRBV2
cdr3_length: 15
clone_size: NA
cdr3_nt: TGTGCCAGCAGTCTTCCGTGGGGGACTGTAGTGACCCAGTACTTC
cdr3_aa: CASSLPWGTVVTQYF

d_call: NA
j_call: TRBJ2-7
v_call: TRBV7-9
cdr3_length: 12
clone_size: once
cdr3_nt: TGTGCCAGCAGCTTAACAAGGAGCGAGCAGTACTTC
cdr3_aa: CASSLTRSEQYF

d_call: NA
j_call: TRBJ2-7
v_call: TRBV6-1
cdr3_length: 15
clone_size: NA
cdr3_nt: TGTGCCAGCAGTGAACAAGACAGGATGTCCTACGAGCAGTACTTC
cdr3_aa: CASSEQDRMSYEQYF

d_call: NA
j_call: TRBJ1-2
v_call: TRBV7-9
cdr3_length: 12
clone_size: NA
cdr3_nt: TGTGCCAGCAGCTTCGGCTCTAGTGGCTACACCTTC
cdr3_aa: CASSFGSSGYTF

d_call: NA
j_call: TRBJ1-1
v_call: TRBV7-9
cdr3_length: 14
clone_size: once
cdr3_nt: TGTGCCAGCAGCCCGACAGTCGGCGGCACTGAAGCTTTCTTT
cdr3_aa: CASSPTVGGTEAFF

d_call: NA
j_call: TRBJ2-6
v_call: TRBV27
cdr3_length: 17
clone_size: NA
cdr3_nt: TGTGCCAGCAGTTTAACATCCGGAGGCTCTGGGGCCAACGTCCTGACTTTC
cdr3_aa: CASSLTSGGSGANVLTF

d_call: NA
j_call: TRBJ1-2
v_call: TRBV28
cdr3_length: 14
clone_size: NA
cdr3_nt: TGTGCCAGCAGGGCTTTCTGGACAAACTATGGCTACACCTTC
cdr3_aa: CASRAFWTNYGYTF

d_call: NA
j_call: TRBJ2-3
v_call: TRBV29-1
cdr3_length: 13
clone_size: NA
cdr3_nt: TGCAGCGTTCCTTTTAATCTCGCAGATACGCAGTATTTT
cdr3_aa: CSVPFNLADTQYF

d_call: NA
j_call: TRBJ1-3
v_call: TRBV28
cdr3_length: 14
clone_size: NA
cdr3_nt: TGTGCCAGCAGTGCCCTTATGATTGCGGACACCATATATTTT
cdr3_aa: CASSALMIADTIYF

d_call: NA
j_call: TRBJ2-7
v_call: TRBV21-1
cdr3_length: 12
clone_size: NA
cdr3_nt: TGTGCCAGCCATCCACAGGGTCACGAGCAGTACTTC
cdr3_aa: CASHPQGHEQYF

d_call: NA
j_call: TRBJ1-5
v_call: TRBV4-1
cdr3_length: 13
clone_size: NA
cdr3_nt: TGCGCCAGCAGCCATAGAGGGGGTCAGCCCCAGCATTTT
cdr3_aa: CASSHRGGQPQHF

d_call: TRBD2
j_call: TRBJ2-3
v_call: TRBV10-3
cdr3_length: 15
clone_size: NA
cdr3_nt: TGTGCCATCAGTGAGACTAGCGGGAGGATAGATACGCAGTATTTT
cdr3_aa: CAISETSGRIDTQYF

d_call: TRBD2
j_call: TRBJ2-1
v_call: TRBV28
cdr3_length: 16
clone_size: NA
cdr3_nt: TGTGCCAGCAGTCCCCAACTGGCGGGAGGGAGGAATGAGCAGTTCTTC
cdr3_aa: CASSPQLAGGRNEQFF

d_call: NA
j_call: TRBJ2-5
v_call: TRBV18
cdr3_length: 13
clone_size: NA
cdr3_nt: TGTGCCAGCTCACCGGACAGCCAAGAGACCCAGTACTTC
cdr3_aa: CASSPDSQETQYF

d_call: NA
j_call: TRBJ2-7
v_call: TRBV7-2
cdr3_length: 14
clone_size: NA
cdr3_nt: TGTGCCAGCAGCCCACGAACAGGTTACTACGAGCAGTACTTC
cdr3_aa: CASSPRTGYYEQYF

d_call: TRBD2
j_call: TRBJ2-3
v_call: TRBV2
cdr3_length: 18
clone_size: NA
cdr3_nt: TGTGCCAGCAGTGCAACGAGAAGGACTAGCGGCCCCACAGATACGCAGTATTTT
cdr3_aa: CASSATRRTSGPTDTQYF

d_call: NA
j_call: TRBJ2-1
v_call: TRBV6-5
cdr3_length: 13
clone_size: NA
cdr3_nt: TGTGCCAGCGCGACTAGCTCCTACAATGAGCAGTTCTTC
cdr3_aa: CASATSSYNEQFF

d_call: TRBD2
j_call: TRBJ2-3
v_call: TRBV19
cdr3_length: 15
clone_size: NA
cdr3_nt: TGTGCCAGTAGTTTCGGGACTAGCGACACAGATACGCAGTATTTT
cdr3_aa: CASSFGTSDTDTQYF

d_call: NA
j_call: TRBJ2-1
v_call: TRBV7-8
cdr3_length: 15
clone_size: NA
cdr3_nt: TGTGCCAGCAGCTTAAACTATATATCCTACAATGAGCAGTTCTTC
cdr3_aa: CASSLNYISYNEQFF

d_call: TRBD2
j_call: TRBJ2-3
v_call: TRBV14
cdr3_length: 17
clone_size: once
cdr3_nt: TGTGCCAGCAGCAGGGGACTAGCGGGTCCTAGCACAGATACGCAGTATTTT
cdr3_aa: CASSRGLAGPSTDTQYF